These 31 T cell receptor beta chains originate from one sample sequenced in a study of cytomegalovirus exposure and HLA in healthy donors. TCRdb's table, derived via immunoSEQ multiplex PCR, lists solely in-frame clones and lacks some. The data contain some 75,000 clones, 95% to 96% of them singletons. Material: PBMCs. These receptors originate from a woman under 30 in good health and CMV-seronegative.

This clone showed up just once. This CDR3 reads CASRRTSGLIGYEQYF. The DNA for the CDR3 is TGTGCCAGCAGGAGGACTAGCGGCCTAATCGGCTACGAGCAGTACTTC. This chain connects TRBV27 to TRBJ2-7; 10 nucleotides agree with TRBD2. CDR3 length: 16 residues. CDR1 is MNHEY, CDR2 SMNVEV, per germline (reference sequence). Trimming took 6 bases from V and 3 from J; bases not matched to a gene: 11.

The chain combines TRBV6-4 with TRBJ2-7, with a possible D match to TRBD2 (6 bases). The V end was cut by 2 bases, the J end by 6 bases, with 20 bases between. Germline loops: CDR1 MRHNA, CDR2 SNTAGT. The CDR3 totals 16 residues. The CDR3 DNA reads as TGTGCCAGCAGTGACGCCCCCGAGAAGGAGGGTGTCGAGCAGTACTTC. Translated, it gives CASSDAPEKEGVEQYF.

V is TRBV27 and J is TRBJ1-5, with 8 positions matching TRBD1. Germline values: CDR1 MNHEY, CDR2 SMNVEV (reference sequence). V shed 8 bases, J shed 5 bases, and the junction held 5 bases outside the gene matches. The CDR3 runs to 13 residues. The CDR3 region has the DNA TGTGCCAGCGGACAGGGTTTACATCAGCCCCAGCATTTT. This gives the protein CASGQGLHQPQHF.

The chain joins TRBV11-3 to TRBJ2-7; 9 bases map to TRBD2. This CDR3 has 15 residues. CDR1 is SGHNT and CDR2 is YENEEA in the germline V gene. With 5 bases clipped from V and 0 bases from J, the junction kept 5 bases outside the gene matches. The CDR3 reads CASSQGLAGSYEQYF. Written as DNA, the CDR3 is TGTGCCAGCAGCCAGGGACTAGCAGGCTCCTACGAGCAGTACTTC.

The chain employs TRBV5-4 and TRBJ1-4, with 9 bases fitting TRBD1. The CDR3 spans 16 residues. Germline CDR1 reads SGHNT; CDR2 reads YYREEE (reference sequence). The trim removed 5 bases at V and 12 bases at J, leaving 17 bases unmatched. CDR3 region: CASSFAPGQGSLELFF. In nucleotides, the CDR3 is TGTGCCAGCAGTTTCGCTCCGGGACAGGGTAGCCTGGAACTGTTTTTT. Full variable domain (remainder filled in from reference TRBV5-4 and TRBJ1-4): ETGVTQSPTHLIKTRGQQVTLRCSSQSGHNTVSWYQQALGQGPQFIFQYYREEENGRGNFPPRFSGLQFPNYSSELNVNALELDDSALYLCASSFAPGQGSLELFFGSGTQLSVL.

The chain is built from TRBV19 and TRBJ1-6, with D uncertain. Germline V gene sequence: CDR1 LNHDA, CDR2 SQIVND (reference sequence). Trimming took off 5 bases at V and 0 bases at J, with 5 bases between the two ends. There are 14 residues in the CDR3. CDR3: CASSFSSYNSPLHF. CDR3 in DNA: TGTGCCAGTAGTTTCAGCTCCTATAATTCACCCCTCCACTTT.

The chain is built from TRBV19 and TRBJ1-5, with D perhaps matching TRBD1 (5 bases). Germline CDR1 LNHDA, CDR2 SQIVND (reference sequence). Trimming removed 3 bases at V and 6 bases at J, with 15 bases between. The CDR3 spans 15 residues. The CDR3 DNA follows: TGTGCCAGTAGTATCATGGGGGGAGGGCTTCAGCCCCAGCATTTT. The encoded protein is CASSIMGGGLQPQHF.

This rearrangement joins TRBV5-1 to TRBJ2-3; 12 nucleotides agree with TRBD2. V lost 5 bases to trimming and J lost 2 bases; unmatched junction nucleotides: 6. Germline lookup yields CDR1 SGHRS and CDR2 YFSETQ. The CDR3 contains 16 residues. CDR3 DNA sequence: TGCGCCAGCAGTCCTGGGACTAGCGGGTACACAGATACGCAGTATTTT. Translating gives CASSPGTSGYTDTQYF.

This clone was recorded only once. The chain combines TRBV11-1 with TRBJ2-1, with a weak D call TRBD1 (6 bases). There are 14 residues in the CDR3. V dropped 5 bases and J dropped 2 bases, with 10 bases sitting between them. CDR1 SGHAT and CDR2 FQDESV come from the germline V gene (reference sequence). The CDR3 DNA follows: TGTGCCAGCAGCAAGGGGGTGACCTACAATGAGCAGTTCTTC. It translates to CASSKGVTYNEQFF.

This clone was seen more than once but under ten times. The V and J genes are TRBV7-8 and TRBJ1-5; D is uncertain. The CDR3 extends over 12 amino acids. Trimming shortened V by 3 bases and J by 10 bases, and 10 bases separated the two germline ends. CDR1 and CDR2 from the germline V gene are SGHVS and FQNEAQ. The CDR3 DNA reads as TGTGCCAGCAGCTTTTCGGGAGGCCCCCAGCATTTT. This gives the protein CASSFSGGPQHF.

The chain recombines TRBV2 with TRBJ2-1; D call uncertain. Germline assignment: CDR1 SNHLY and CDR2 FYNNEI. V was trimmed by 7 bases and J by 6 bases, leaving 19 bases between them. This CDR3 contains 15 residues. CDR3: CASILSGRSANEQFF. In DNA, the CDR3 is TGTGCCAGCATCCTCTCGGGTCGGTCGGCCAATGAGCAGTTCTTC.

A single count supports this clone. The chain couples TRBV5-1 to TRBJ2-7; 7 bases line up with TRBD1. V shed 4 bases, J shed 3 bases, and the junction held 4 bases outside the gene matches. Germline V gene data show CDR1 as SGHRS and CDR2 as YFSETQ. The CDR3 spans 13 residues. CDR3 region: CASSRDSYYEQYF. The CDR3 DNA follows: TGCGCCAGCAGCAGGGACAGCTACTACGAGCAGTACTTC.

The V call is TRBV7-9, the J call TRBJ1-5; no clear D. From germline, CDR1 is SEHNR and CDR2 FQNEAQ (reference sequence). V was cut by 3 bases and J by 7 bases, with 7 bases left in between. The CDR3 sequence is 12 residues long. In DNA, the CDR3 is TGTGCCAGCAGCTTCTCTTTACAGCCCCAGCATTTT. Amino acid sequence: CASSFSLQPQHF.

The J gene is TRBJ2-7, the V gene TRBV6-5, with a tentative D call TRBD2 (5 bases). This CDR3 comprises 15 residues. Germline assignment: CDR1 MNHEY and CDR2 SVGAGI. V was cut by 7 bases and J by 2 bases, with 18 bases left in between. CDR3 residues: CASTGSGGPAYEQYF. The CDR3 nucleotides read TGTGCCAGCACCGGCAGCGGAGGCCCAGCCTACGAGCAGTACTTC.

V gene TRBV6-6 combines with J gene TRBJ2-3, with TRBD2 as a possible D gene (5 bases). The CDR3 is made up of 14 amino acids. V was clipped by 11 bases and J by 0 bases, with 15 bases between them. The germline V gene encodes CDR1 MNHNY and CDR2 SVGAGI (reference sequence). The CDR3, as DNA: TGTGCCGCCCTGGCTCGGGGAAGCACAGATACGCAGTATTTT. This encodes CAALARGSTDTQYF.

This rearrangement joins TRBV9 to TRBJ2-1, with D perhaps TRBD2 (6 bases). Trimming removed 4 bases at V and 0 bases at J, with 17 bases between. The CDR3 covers 17 residues. Germline V gene lookup returns CDR1 SGDLS and CDR2 YYNGEE. The CDR3 DNA reads TGTGCCAGCAGCTCCCCCGGGAGTATTGGCTCCTACAATGAGCAGTTCTTC. This codes for CASSSPGSIGSYNEQFF.

V gene TRBV19 combines with J gene TRBJ1-1; D remains ambiguous. The germline CDR1 and CDR2 sequences are LNHDA and SQIVND (reference sequence). There are 13 residues in the CDR3. Trimming took 5 bases from V and 2 from J, leaving 9 bases between them. This CDR3 is CASSLSLNTEAFF. The CDR3, as DNA: TGTGCCAGTAGTCTTAGTCTTAACACTGAAGCTTTCTTT.

CDR3 bases: TGTGCCAGCAGTGAAGCAAGCATTAACGAGCAGTACTTC. This translates into CASSEASINEQYF. The chain employs TRBV6-1 and TRBJ2-7; D not resolved. Germline CDR1 reads MNHNS; CDR2 reads SASEGT. V lost 0 bases and J lost 5, with 8 bases in between. The CDR3 has 13 amino acids.

The chain is built from TRBV5-1 and TRBJ2-7; a weak D match, TRBD2 (6 bases). The ends were cut back, 4 bases at V and 1 base at J, with 15 bases in the middle. CDR1 is SGHRS and CDR2 is YFSETQ in the germline V gene. This CDR3 spans 15 amino acids. The CDR3 bases are TGCGCCAGCAGCCGCGGGAAACCCCTATCCTACGAGCAGTACTTC. Its translation is CASSRGKPLSYEQYF. Full variable domain (outside the CDR3, taken from reference TRBV5-1 and TRBJ2-7): KAGVTQTPRYLIKTRGQQVTLSCSPISGHRSVSWYQQTPGQGLQFLFEYFSETQRNKGNFPGRFSGRQFSNSRSEMNVSTLELGDSALYLCASSRGKPLSYEQYFGPGTRLTVT.

This chain joins TRBV4-1 and TRBJ1-1; D not certain. The germline V gene has CDR1 MGHRA and CDR2 YSYEKL. V was pared by 0 bases and J by 3 bases, with 11 bases between. The CDR3 extends over 15 amino acids. The CDR3 DNA sequence: TGCGCCAGCAGCCAAGAGGGTGGAGGGTACACTGAAGCTTTCTTT. Its translation: CASSQEGGGYTEAFF.

The rearrangement links TRBV7-9 to TRBJ1-1, with 7 bases lining up with TRBD1. The CDR3 is 14 residues long. V lost 1 base, J lost 1 base, and 0 bases stayed unmatched. The V gene's germline CDR1 is SEHNR and CDR2 FQNEAQ (reference sequence). The CDR3 region has the DNA TGTGCCAGCAGCTTAGGGGACAGGAACACTGAAGCTTTCTTT. Translated, it gives CASSLGDRNTEAFF.

The chain has TRBV9 and TRBJ1-2, with 7 positions matching TRBD1. Germline assignment: CDR1 SGDLS and CDR2 YYNGEE. The J segment lost 4 bases and the V segment lost 4 bases, leaving 4 bases of the junction unmatched. CDR3 length: 13 amino acids. The CDR3: CASSLSGGYGYTF. Here the CDR3 DNA reads TGTGCCAGCAGCCTTTCAGGGGGCTATGGCTACACCTTC.

The gene calls are TRBV6-5 and TRBJ2-3, with a possible D match to TRBD2 (6 bases). CDR3 length: 15 amino acids. Deletions cut 0 bases from V and 3 bases from J, with 10 bases between. CDR1 and CDR2 from the germline V gene are MNHEY and SVGAGI. The CDR3 DNA reads as TGTGCCAGCAGTTACTCAGGGACTCTAACAGATACGCAGTATTTT. Translated: CASSYSGTLTDTQYF.

The DNA of the CDR3 is TGTGCCAGCAGCTTATCCGTAGGCGGGTACACCGGGGAGCTGTTTTTT. Translated: CASSLSVGGYTGELFF. The V and J genes are TRBV7-6 and TRBJ2-2, with a tentative D call TRBD2 (5 bases). V shed 2 bases and J shed 3 bases, with 13 bases lying between them. The germline V gene has CDR1 SGHVS and CDR2 FNYEAQ. The length of the CDR3 is 16 residues.

The rearrangement joins TRBV10-3 to TRBJ2-1, with D possibly TRBD2 on 5 matching bases. The V gene's germline CDR1 is ENHRY and CDR2 SYGVKD. This CDR3 is built from 18 residues. V was pared by 0 bases and J by 0 bases, with 15 bases between. CDR3 DNA: TGTGCCATCAGTGAGTCTCGTACCGGGAAGGGCTCCTACAATGAGCAGTTCTTC. As protein: CAISESRTGKGSYNEQFF.

The chain carries TRBV28 and TRBJ2-2; possible D gene TRBD2, 6 bases. Trimming pared 7 bases from V and 4 bases from J, leaving 13 bases between. The germline CDR1 and CDR2 sequences are MDHEN and SYDVKM. This CDR3 has 14 amino acids. The CDR3 protein is CASKSGDSTGELFF. CDR3 in DNA: TGTGCCAGCAAGTCGGGAGACTCCACCGGGGAGCTGTTTTTT.

J is TRBJ2-7 and V is TRBV27, with 14 bases aligning to TRBD2. CDR3 size: 18 residues. Unmatched junction bases numbered 18, after V lost 10 bases and J lost 4 bases. The germline gives CDR1 MNHEY, CDR2 SMNVEV (reference sequence). The CDR3 protein is CATGWPGTSGRSAYEQYF. The CDR3 DNA reads as TGTGCCACCGGCTGGCCCGGGACTAGCGGGAGATCTGCTTACGAGCAGTACTTC.

The chain combines TRBV10-1 with TRBJ2-1, with TRBD2 matching 7 bases. Per the germline V gene, CDR1 is WNHNN and CDR2 is SYGVQD (reference sequence). The J segment lost 3 bases and the V segment lost 4 bases, leaving 6 bases of the junction unmatched. The CDR3 loop spans 15 amino acids. CDR3 nucleotides: TGCGCCAGCAGTGGTCGGCTAGCGGACTACAATGAGCAGTTCTTC. It translates to CASSGRLADYNEQFF.

V usage is TRBV5-4 and J usage is TRBJ1-2; possibly TRBD1 for D (5 bases). Trimming took off 4 bases at V and 2 bases at J, with 9 bases between the two ends. CDR3 length: 13 amino acids. CDR1 and CDR2 from the germline V gene are SGHNT and YYREEE (reference sequence). DNA for the CDR3: TGTGCCAGCAGCCCCGACAGCAACTATGGCTACACCTTC. The encoded protein is CASSPDSNYGYTF.

This chain uses TRBV6-6 with TRBJ1-1, with 8 positions matching TRBD1. This CDR3 contains 14 residues. Germline V lookup: CDR1 MNHNY, CDR2 SVGAGI (reference sequence). V lost 7 bases and J lost 2; bases outside the gene matches: 6. CDR3 sequence (DNA): TGTGCCAGCACCCAGGGGGCGGATAACACTGAAGCTTTCTTT. Protein: CASTQGADNTEAFF.

Comments on this clone: Other DNA sequences of this sample code for an identical CDR3. The rearrangement joins TRBV28 to TRBJ1-2; D possibly corresponds to TRBD1 (6 bases). Per germline, CDR1 MDHEN and CDR2 SYDVKM. The ends were cut back, 4 bases at V and 4 bases at J, with 7 bases in the middle. The CDR3 runs to 12 residues. The CDR3 DNA sequence: TGTGCCAGCAGTTCGACAGGCTATGGCTACACCTTC. Its protein product is CASSSTGYGYTF.